The source of this T cell receptor beta chain is a study of beta chain features in type 1 diabetes. With 5 bases clipped from V and 4 bases from J, the junction kept 6 bases outside the gene matches. The germline V gene has CDR1 SGHTA and CDR2 FQGNSA. This CDR3 has 14 amino acids. The entirety of the isolated RNA underwent reverse transcription, so expressed TCRB transcripts were sequenced. The assay was immunoSEQ multiplex PCR, and TCRdb's table has in-frame clones only and misses some. The sample includes hundreds of thousands of clones, roughly 15% of them seen just once. This clone was seen more than once but under ten times.

Sequencing was done on a sample of naive CD4+ T cells from blood. This chain connects TRBV7-2 to TRBJ2-3; 7 positions match TRBD2. This sequence originates from a man in his late teens or twenties in good health. The CDR3 DNA follows: TGTGCCAGCAGCCCCGGGACTATTTCAGATACGCAGTATTTT. Encoded protein: CASSPGTISDTQYF.